This TCR beta chain was observed in a study of T cell clones after liver transplantation. Study context: Tolerance: complete withdrawal held at least one year, liver enzymes staying within twice normal.

The data were produced by immunoSEQ multiplex PCR, yet TCRdb's version contains in-frame clones alone and is incomplete. The table shows roughly 100,000 clones, with around 84% occurring only once. Trimming at V came to 1 base and at J to 3 bases, leaving 14 bases not matched to a gene. This CDR3 has 19 amino acids. CDR1 and CDR2 from the germline V gene are SGHDT and YYEEEE. The genes are TRBV5-6 and TRBJ1-4; TRBD1 matches at 8 bases. The sequences come from CD4+ T cells from blood, collected approximately 4 years after liver transplant. The origin of this receptor is a human patient who received a liver transplant. Some T cells may arise from the graft donor. In DNA, the CDR3 is TGTGCCAGCAGCTTGAGATTCACAGGGGGTTATAGGGCTAATGAAAAACTGTTTTTT. It specifies CASSLRFTGGYRANEKLFF. The entire variable domain, with the rest obtained from reference TRBV5-6 and TRBJ1-4, is as follows: DAGVTQSPTHLIKTRGQQVTLRCSPKSGHDTVSWYQQALGQGPQFIFQYYEEEERQRGNFPDRFSGHQFPNYSSELNVNALLLGDSALYLCASSLRFTGGYRANEKLFFGSGTQLSVL.